This T cell receptor (beta chain) was obtained from a study of beta chain features in type 1 diabetes. Researchers reported sorting CD4+ naive, central memory, regulatory and stem cell-like memory cells via CD45RO/CCR7/CD25/CD127/CD95/CD27. Expressed TCRB transcripts got sequenced, as all isolated RNA was reverse transcribed. Repertoires were generated with immunoSEQ multiplex PCR, while TCRdb's copy carries only in-frame clones and drops some. This sample has a few hundred thousand clones; more than 9.5% occur once, and the top ten carry roughly 0.014%. The sample taken for sequencing was naive CD4+ T cells from blood. The TCR sequence derives from a woman aged 25 to 39 in good health.

In DNA form, the CDR3 reads TGTGCCAGCAGCACGAGGTTTCAGGGTGAGCAGTTCTTC. This codes for CASSTRFQGEQFF. J is TRBJ2-1 and V is TRBV6-4; perhaps TRBD1 as D (5 bases). V was trimmed by 6 bases and J by 9 bases, leaving 15 bases between them. The germline gives CDR1 MRHNA, CDR2 SNTAGT. This CDR3 is built from 13 residues.